The rows below give T cell receptor beta chains drawn from one sample of a study of blood T cell repertoires in COVID-19. Repertoires were generated with immunoSEQ multiplex PCR, while TCRdb's copy carries only in-frame clones and drops some. The sample shows roughly 38,000 clones, about 76% of them seen only once. The material sequenced was peripheral blood. These receptors all come from a man aged 65 to 79 with COVID-19, enrolled during active disease. Each CDR3 is given with its conserved first and last residue. The D gene is left open where the match is weak. Size is stated for part of the rows, as once, few or many counts, or as a class when the clone is expanded.

d_gene: TRBD2
v_gene: TRBV5-1
j_gene: TRBJ2-1
abundance: few
CDR3nt: TGCGCCAGCAGTCGGGCGGGGGAGAATGAGCAGTTCTTC
CDR3aa: CASSRAGENEQFF

d_gene: TRBD2
v_gene: TRBV5-4
j_gene: TRBJ2-2
abundance: few
CDR3nt: TGTGCCAGCAGCCCAGGGACTAGCGCCCGCACCGGGGAGCTGTTTTTT
CDR3aa: CASSPGTSARTGELFF

d_gene: NA
v_gene: TRBV7-6
j_gene: TRBJ1-2
abundance: NA
CDR3nt: TGTGCCAGCAGCTTAGCCCCGCAGACTAACTATGGCTACACCTTC
CDR3aa: CASSLAPQTNYGYTF

d_gene: NA
v_gene: TRBV2
j_gene: TRBJ1-4
abundance: NA
CDR3nt: TGTGCCAGCAGTGCCCGACTTATTAATGAAAAACTGTTTTTT
CDR3aa: CASSARLINEKLFF

d_gene: TRBD1
v_gene: TRBV4-1
j_gene: TRBJ2-2
abundance: NA
CDR3nt: TGCGCCAGCAGCCCCCTGGGACAGGGCAAAAAAACGAACACCGGGGAGCTGTTTTTT
CDR3aa: CASSPLGQGKKTNTGELFF

d_gene: NA
v_gene: TRBV4-3
j_gene: TRBJ1-4
abundance: NA
CDR3nt: TGCGCCAGCAGCCAAGTTTTTACAACTAATGAAAAACTGTTTTTT
CDR3aa: CASSQVFTTNEKLFF

d_gene: TRBD2
v_gene: TRBV7-2
j_gene: TRBJ2-7
abundance: few
CDR3nt: TGTGCCAGCACCCCCGGGGGGGGCGCCACCTACGAGCAGTACTTC
CDR3aa: CASTPGGGATYEQYF

d_gene: NA
v_gene: TRBV30
j_gene: TRBJ1-1
abundance: NA
CDR3nt: TGTGCCTGGAGTCAGGTTTGGGACACTGAAGCTTTCTTT
CDR3aa: CAWSQVWDTEAFF

d_gene: NA
v_gene: TRBV28
j_gene: TRBJ2-6
abundance: NA
CDR3nt: TGTGCCAGCAGTTTCTATGGTTCCTGGGCCAACGTCCTGACTTTC
CDR3aa: CASSFYGSWANVLTF

d_gene: TRBD2
v_gene: TRBV24-1
j_gene: TRBJ2-1
abundance: NA
CDR3nt: TGTGCCACCAGTGATGCTAGCGGGCCTGAGCAGTTCTTC
CDR3aa: CATSDASGPEQFF

d_gene: NA
v_gene: TRBV3-1/TRBV3-2
j_gene: TRBJ1-1
abundance: NA
CDR3nt: TGTGCCAGCAGTCCAGACAGGATGAGAACTGAAGCTTTCTTT
CDR3aa: CASSPDRMRTEAFF

d_gene: NA
v_gene: TRBV7-9
j_gene: TRBJ1-5
abundance: NA
CDR3nt: TGTGCCAGCAGCTTAGCGAGTTATCAGCCCCAGCATTTT
CDR3aa: CASSLASYQPQHF

d_gene: TRBD1
v_gene: TRBV6-2/TRBV6-3
j_gene: TRBJ1-5
abundance: NA
CDR3nt: TGTGCCAGCAGTTATAGGGCCGACAGGGGGCACGCTATAGACAATCAGCCCCAGCATTTT
CDR3aa: CASSYRADRGHAIDNQPQHF

d_gene: NA
v_gene: TRBV27
j_gene: TRBJ2-1
abundance: NA
CDR3nt: TGTGCCAGCAGTAGGACTTACAATGAGCAGTTCTTC
CDR3aa: CASSRTYNEQFF

d_gene: TRBD1
v_gene: TRBV18
j_gene: TRBJ1-5
abundance: few
CDR3nt: TGTGCCAGCTCACTCGACAGGGACCGAAATCAGCCCCAGCATTTT
CDR3aa: CASSLDRDRNQPQHF

d_gene: NA
v_gene: TRBV7-9
j_gene: TRBJ1-2
abundance: few
CDR3nt: TGTGCCAGCAGCTCCGGGGGGCTTAACTATGGCTACACCTTC
CDR3aa: CASSSGGLNYGYTF

d_gene: NA
v_gene: TRBV11-2
j_gene: TRBJ2-1
abundance: NA
CDR3nt: TGTGCCAGCAGCTTTGAAGGGGGTTCCTACAATGAGCAGTTCTTC
CDR3aa: CASSFEGGSYNEQFF

d_gene: NA
v_gene: TRBV19
j_gene: TRBJ1-2
abundance: once
CDR3nt: TGTGCCAGTAGCCTCTCGAAAGCAAAGCGAAACTATGGCTACACCTTC
CDR3aa: CASSLSKAKRNYGYTF

d_gene: NA
v_gene: TRBV6-1
j_gene: TRBJ1-2
abundance: NA
CDR3nt: TGTGCCAGCAGTGAACGTCCAGGGCCTAACTATGGCTACACCTTC
CDR3aa: CASSERPGPNYGYTF

d_gene: TRBD1
v_gene: TRBV5-6
j_gene: TRBJ2-7
abundance: NA
CDR3nt: TGTGCCAGCAGCTCTGCCGGGACAGGGTTGTACGAGCAGTACTTC
CDR3aa: CASSSAGTGLYEQYF

d_gene: NA
v_gene: TRBV6-5
j_gene: TRBJ1-6
abundance: few
CDR3nt: TGTGCCAGCAGGGCAGGGGTTTATAATTCACCCCTCCACTTT
CDR3aa: CASRAGVYNSPLHF

d_gene: TRBD1
v_gene: TRBV20-1
j_gene: TRBJ1-1
abundance: NA
CDR3nt: TGCAGTGCTAGTCGTTCAGGGGGCACTGAAGCTTTCTTT
CDR3aa: CSASRSGGTEAFF

d_gene: NA
v_gene: TRBV11-3
j_gene: TRBJ1-6
abundance: NA
CDR3nt: TGTGCCAGCAGCTTCAGTGGAGGACCCCTCCACTTT
CDR3aa: CASSFSGGPLHF

d_gene: NA
v_gene: TRBV5-5
j_gene: TRBJ2-5
abundance: many
CDR3nt: TGTGCCAGCAGCTTGACAGGGTCGGAGACCCAGTACTTC
CDR3aa: CASSLTGSETQYF

d_gene: TRBD2
v_gene: TRBV11-2
j_gene: TRBJ2-7
abundance: few
CDR3nt: TGTGCCAGCAGCTTACGGTCGGGACTAATTTGGAGCGAGCAGTACTTC
CDR3aa: CASSLRSGLIWSEQYF

d_gene: NA
v_gene: TRBV11-2
j_gene: TRBJ2-1
abundance: few
CDR3nt: TGTGCCAGCAGCCCCTGGCTAGCGAATTACAATGAGCAGTTCTTC
CDR3aa: CASSPWLANYNEQFF

d_gene: TRBD1
v_gene: TRBV2
j_gene: TRBJ1-2
abundance: NA
CDR3nt: TGTGCCAGCAAGACAGGGGATGGCTACACCTTC
CDR3aa: CASKTGDGYTF

d_gene: NA
v_gene: TRBV4-2
j_gene: TRBJ1-2
abundance: NA
CDR3nt: TGTGCCAGCAGCCAAGCCCCCGAGACAGGCTATGGCTACACCTTC
CDR3aa: CASSQAPETGYGYTF

d_gene: NA
v_gene: TRBV7-9
j_gene: TRBJ1-1
abundance: NA
CDR3nt: TGTGCCAGCAGCTTAGAAGGCGGCACTGAAGCTTTCTTT
CDR3aa: CASSLEGGTEAFF

d_gene: NA
v_gene: TRBV28
j_gene: TRBJ2-7
abundance: NA
CDR3nt: TGTGCCAGCAATCAAGAGGACATCCCTCGCCCTTCCGAGCAGTACTTC
CDR3aa: CASNQEDIPRPSEQYF

d_gene: TRBD1
v_gene: TRBV14
j_gene: TRBJ1-1
abundance: NA
CDR3nt: TGTGCCAGCAGCCAAGGGGGGACAGTAAACACTGAAGCTTTCTTT
CDR3aa: CASSQGGTVNTEAFF

d_gene: NA
v_gene: TRBV6-5
j_gene: TRBJ2-7
abundance: NA
CDR3nt: TGTGCCAGCAGTTACTCGATGGCAGGGGTAACCTACGAGCAGTACTTC
CDR3aa: CASSYSMAGVTYEQYF

d_gene: NA
v_gene: TRBV4-1
j_gene: TRBJ1-2
abundance: NA
CDR3nt: TGCGCCAGCAGCCAAGCTCTCACAGTAAATTATGGCTACACCTTC
CDR3aa: CASSQALTVNYGYTF

d_gene: TRBD1
v_gene: TRBV5-1
j_gene: TRBJ2-7
abundance: NA
CDR3nt: TGCGCCAGCAGCTTGACACGACAGGGGGCAATGGGTAAGCAGTACTTC
CDR3aa: CASSLTRQGAMGKQYF

d_gene: NA
v_gene: TRBV7-2
j_gene: TRBJ2-1
abundance: NA
CDR3nt: TGTGCCAGCAGCCTCAATAGCGGAAGCTCCTACAATGAGCAGTTCTTC
CDR3aa: CASSLNSGSSYNEQFF

d_gene: NA
v_gene: TRBV18
j_gene: TRBJ1-5
abundance: NA
CDR3nt: TGTGCCAGCTCAGGCGGCCGCAATCAGCCCCAGCATTTT
CDR3aa: CASSGGRNQPQHF

d_gene: NA
v_gene: TRBV7-2
j_gene: TRBJ2-6
abundance: few
CDR3nt: TGTGCCAGCAGCTTAGCGAGGAGGCAGCATCGCTCTGGGGCCAACGTCCTGACTTTC
CDR3aa: CASSLARRQHRSGANVLTF

d_gene: NA
v_gene: TRBV3-1/TRBV3-2
j_gene: TRBJ1-1
abundance: NA
CDR3nt: TGTGCCAGCAGCCAAGAAACACGGGCCGGGGGGACTGAAGCTTTCTTT
CDR3aa: CASSQETRAGGTEAFF

d_gene: NA
v_gene: TRBV25-1
j_gene: TRBJ1-4
abundance: once
CDR3nt: TGTGCCAGCAGTTTCGGTTATGAAAAACTGTTTTTT
CDR3aa: CASSFGYEKLFF

d_gene: TRBD1
v_gene: TRBV11-2
j_gene: TRBJ1-6
abundance: NA
CDR3nt: TGTGCCAGCCGGGACAGGGGGCGAACAATTAATTCACCCCTCCACTTT
CDR3aa: CASRDRGRTINSPLHF

d_gene: NA
v_gene: TRBV28
j_gene: TRBJ1-5
abundance: NA
CDR3nt: TGTGCCAGCAGTTTATTCAGAAATCAGCCCCAGCATTTT
CDR3aa: CASSLFRNQPQHF

d_gene: TRBD1
v_gene: TRBV7-9
j_gene: TRBJ1-6
abundance: few
CDR3nt: TGTGCCAGCAGCTCACAGGGGTTCGGGGATTCACCCCTCCACTTT
CDR3aa: CASSSQGFGDSPLHF

d_gene: NA
v_gene: TRBV18
j_gene: TRBJ2-7
abundance: NA
CDR3nt: TGTGCCAGCTCACCAAGACGGGAGCATAACGAGCAGTACTTC
CDR3aa: CASSPRREHNEQYF

d_gene: NA
v_gene: TRBV5-5
j_gene: TRBJ2-7
abundance: NA
CDR3nt: TGTGCCAGCACAGTCGACTCAGGCGGGGCCTACGAGCAGTACTTC
CDR3aa: CASTVDSGGAYEQYF